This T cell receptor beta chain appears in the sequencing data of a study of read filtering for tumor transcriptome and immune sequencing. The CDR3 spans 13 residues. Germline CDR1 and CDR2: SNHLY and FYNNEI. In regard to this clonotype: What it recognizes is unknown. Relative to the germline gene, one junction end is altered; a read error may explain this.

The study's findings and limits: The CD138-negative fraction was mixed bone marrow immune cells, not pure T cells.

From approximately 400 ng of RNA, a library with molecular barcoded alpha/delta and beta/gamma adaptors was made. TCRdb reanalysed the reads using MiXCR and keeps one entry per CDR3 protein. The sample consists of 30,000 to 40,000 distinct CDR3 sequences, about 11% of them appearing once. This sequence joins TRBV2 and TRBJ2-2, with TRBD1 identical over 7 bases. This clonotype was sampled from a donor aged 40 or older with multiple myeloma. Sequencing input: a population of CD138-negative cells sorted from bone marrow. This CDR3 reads CASSETGPGELLF. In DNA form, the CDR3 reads TGTGCCAGCAGTGAGACAGGGCCCGGGGAGCTGCTTTTT.